A selection of T cell receptor beta chains follows, all from one sample in a study of tumor-infiltrating lymphocytes in oesophageal squamous cell carcinoma. A single record per CDR3 protein comes from TCRdb applying MiXCR to the PCR reads. The table has fewer than 20,000 distinct CDR3 sequences, approximately 40% seen once. The sample taken for sequencing was normal esophageal tissue next to the tumor. Source of these receptors: a male donor with esophageal squamous cell carcinoma. CDR3s include the opening cysteine and the closing phenylalanine or tryptophan. A D gene is named only where the DNA matches it firmly. Size is omitted from some rows. Given values are once, few, many or a class for expanded clones.

>TRBD1|medium-sized|TRBJ2-1|TRBV6-1
TGTGCCAGCAGTACCCCGGACAGGGCAAATGAGCAGTTCTTC
CASSTPDRANEQFF
>.|.|TRBJ2-3|TRBV7-6
TGTGCCAGCAGCTTATCCCGGGCTTCTTGGACTAGCACAGATACGCAGTATTTT
CASSLSRASWTSTDTQYF
>TRBD1|.|TRBJ1-5|TRBV2
TGTGCCAGCAGTGAAGGAACAGGGGCATTGGGATATAGCAATCAGCCCCAGCATTTT
CASSEGTGALGYSNQPQHF
>.|.|TRBJ2-1|TRBV12-3/TRBV12-4
TGTGCCAGCAGTTTCGGCAGCTCCTACAATGAGCAGTTCTTC
CASSFGSSYNEQFF
>.|.|TRBJ1-5|TRBV5-5
TGTGCCAGCAGCTCCGGGACGCCAGAGGCGCAGCCCCAGCATTTT
CASSSGTPEAQPQHF
>.|many|TRBJ2-1|TRBV19
TGTGCCAGTAGTACGGACAACTACAATGAGCAGTTCTTC
CASSTDNYNEQFF
>TRBD1|many|TRBJ2-5|TRBV7-3
TGTGCCAGCCAAGGGCTAGAAGGGGGCAATGAGCAGTACTTC
CASQGLEGGNEQYF
>.|.|TRBJ1-1|TRBV11-2
TGTGCCAGCAGCCGAAACTCGGGGGAGGGGAGAGTTTTCTTT
CASSRNSGEGRVFF
>.|.|TRBJ2-5|TRBV28
TGTTCTACGGGAGAGCAGCAAGAGACCCAGTACTTC
CSTGEQQETQYF
>TRBD1|.|TRBJ2-7|TRBV7-8
TGTGCCAGCAGCTCGACAGGGAGTCCCTACGAGCAGTACTTC
CASSSTGSPYEQYF
>.|.|TRBJ2-1|TRBV6-8
TGTGCCAGCAGCGCGATCTTGAGCTCCTACAATGAGCAGTTCTTC
CASSAILSSYNEQFF
>.|.|TRBJ1-5|TRBV7-4
TGTGCCAGCAGCCCATGGACGGATAAGCCCCAGCATTTT
CASSPWTDKPQHF
>.|.|TRBJ2-7|TRBV5-1
TGCGCCAGCAGCTTGGGAGTATGGGCCTACGAGCAGTACTTC
CASSLGVWAYEQYF
>.|.|TRBJ2-5|TRBV6-1
TGTGCCAGCAGCTACTGGGATCAAAGAGAAACCCAGTACTTC
CASSYWDQRETQYF
>TRBD1|few|TRBJ2-1|TRBV7-3
TGTGCCAGCAGCTTAACGTACAGGGGCGATGAGCAGTTCTTC
CASSLTYRGDEQFF
>.|.|TRBJ2-5|TRBV12-3/TRBV12-4
TGTGCCAGCAGTTTGGCCCAGTCGACCCAGTACTTC
CASSLAQSTQYF
>.|.|TRBJ2-4|TRBV10-3
TGTGCCATCAGCCAGGGTTCAGGGGACATTCAGTACTTC
CAISQGSGDIQYF
>.|many|TRBJ1-1|TRBV27
TGTGCCAGCAGTTTAGGGATGAGGGACACTGAAGCTTTCTTT
CASSLGMRDTEAFF
>.|large|TRBJ2-4|TRBV7-2
TGTGCCAGCAGCTTAACGGGGCAAAGCACCAAAAACATTCAGTACTTC
CASSLTGQSTKNIQYF
>TRBD2|once|TRBJ2-1|TRBV12-5
TGTGCTAGTGGTTTAGCGGGAGAGGATGAGCAGTTCTTC
CASGLAGEDEQFF
>.|few|TRBJ2-1|TRBV19
TGTGCCAGTAGTAGGGGGACCGGCAGCTCCTACAATGAGCAGTTCTTC
CASSRGTGSSYNEQFF
>TRBD1|once|TRBJ2-1|TRBV7-6
TGTGCCAGCAGCCTTCCCGGGACAGGGAATGAGCAGTTCTTC
CASSLPGTGNEQFF
>.|medium-sized|TRBJ2-7|TRBV28
TGTGCCAGCAGTTTGTCCACCGGGACGGTAACCTACGAGCAGTACTTC
CASSLSTGTVTYEQYF
>TRBD2|many|TRBJ2-3|TRBV6-4
TGTGCCAGCAGTGAGCGGGAGGGCACAGATACGCAGTATTTT
CASSEREGTDTQYF
>.|once|TRBJ2-5|TRBV7-2
TGTGCCAGCAGCTTACTACAGGGAAATTCACCCCTCCACTTC
CASSLLQGNSPLHF
>.|medium-sized|TRBJ2-7|TRBV12-3/TRBV12-4
TGTGCCAGCAGTTTAGTTCGACACGAGCAGTACTTC
CASSLVRHEQYF
>TRBD1|many|TRBJ2-5|TRBV28
TGTGCCAGCAGGACAGGGTACGAAGATAATTCACCCCTCCACTTC
CASRTGYEDNSPLHF
>TRBD1|many|TRBJ2-1|TRBV6-2/TRBV6-3
TGTGCCAGCAGTTACCCCCGACAGGGTTGGCTCTTC
CASSYPRQGWLF
>.|few|TRBJ1-1|TRBV6-1
TGTGCCAGCAGTTACATAGGGGATGAAGCTTTCTTT
CASSYIGDEAFF
>.|many|TRBJ1-2|TRBV28
TGTGCCAGCAGTTTTGGTCCAGGGGATGTCTATGGCTACACCTTC
CASSFGPGDVYGYTF
>TRBD2|.|TRBJ2-3|TRBV6-1
TGTGCCAGCAGTGACACTAGCGGGAGTTCAGATACGCAGTATTTT
CASSDTSGSSDTQYF
>.|.|TRBJ1-2|TRBV5-1
TGCGCCAGCAGCTTGGACAGGAACTATGGCTACACCTTC
CASSLDRNYGYTF
>.|.|TRBJ2-3|TRBV7-2
TGTGCCAGCAGCTTAGTGACAGCTTCCTACGAGCAGTATTTT
CASSLVTASYEQYF
>TRBD2|.|TRBJ2-3|TRBV7-3
TGTGCCAGCAGCTTAAAGCCCATGGGGGGAGGGTGGGCAGATACGCAGTATTTT
CASSLKPMGGGWADTQYF
>TRBD1|many|TRBJ1-1|TRBV6-1
TGTGCCAGCAGTAGGACAGGGGCCCGTGCTGAAGCTTTCTTT
CASSRTGARAEAFF
>.|.|TRBJ2-3|TRBV11-3
TGTGCCAGCAGCGAACGACATCGAACCAACACAGATACGCAGTATTTT
CASSERHRTNTDTQYF
>.|many|TRBJ1-2|TRBV6-1
TGTGCCAACAACCGGGACAACGAAGATGGCTACACCTTC
CANNRDNEDGYTF
>TRBD1|.|TRBJ2-1|TRBV7-3
TGTGCCAGCAGCTTGGGACAGAGTAAGAATGAGCAGTTCTTC
CASSLGQSKNEQFF
>.|.|TRBJ2-7|TRBV11-3
TGTGCCAGCAGCTCACAACCAGGGCAGGACTACGAGCAGTACTTC
CASSSQPGQDYEQYF
>.|.|TRBJ1-2|TRBV6-1
TGTGCCAGCAGTGAAGTTAGGGATGGCTACACCTTC
CASSEVRDGYTF
>.|few|TRBJ2-5|TRBV11-2
TGTGCCAGCAGCTTCCAAACCTCACCTTGGTTGGACCAAGGGACCCAGTACTTC
CASSFQTSPWLDQGTQYF
>TRBD1|many|TRBJ2-1|TRBV7-9
TGTGCCAGCAGCTCCAGGACCGGGACAGGGACTCGCAATGAGCAGTTCTTC
CASSSRTGTGTRNEQFF
>.|many|TRBJ1-1|TRBV19
TGTGCCAGTAGTATAGAAGACTACACTGAAGCTTTCTTT
CASSIEDYTEAFF
>.|.|TRBJ2-1|TRBV28
.
CASSPGYGYTFGF
>TRBD1|many|TRBJ2-7|TRBV6-1
TGTGCCAGCAGCCGAATCCAGGGACAGGGTATCAACGAGCAGTACTTC
CASSRIQGQGINEQYF